This T cell receptor beta chain was identified during a study of CD8+ T cells in alopecia areata. Looked up from germline, CDR1 is SGHRS and CDR2 is YFSETQ. The V end was cut by 2 bases, the J end by 7 bases, with 10 bases between. The CDR3 loop spans 14 amino acids. Extraction and reverse transcription of RNA yielded cDNA as the sequencing template. Data came from immunoSEQ multiplex PCR; TCRdb stores just in-frame clones and leaves some out. The top ten clones hold roughly 0.45% of a sample with about 200,000 clones, 35% to 40% of them seen once. Treatment in this sample: oral pan-JAK inhibitor, 5-10 mg twice daily. Specimens obtained from alopecia areata patients comprised lesional scalp punch biopsies and peripheral blood.

Sequenced material: CD4+ T cells sorted from blood, taken between weeks 30 and 35, from a patient treated with tofacitinib. The genes are TRBV5-1 and TRBJ1-6; D is unresolved. This TCR derives from a human donor with alopecia areata. The CDR3 here is CASSFGSGNSPLHF. CDR3 DNA sequence: TGCGCCAGCAGCTTCGGTTCTGGGAATTCACCCCTCCACTTT.